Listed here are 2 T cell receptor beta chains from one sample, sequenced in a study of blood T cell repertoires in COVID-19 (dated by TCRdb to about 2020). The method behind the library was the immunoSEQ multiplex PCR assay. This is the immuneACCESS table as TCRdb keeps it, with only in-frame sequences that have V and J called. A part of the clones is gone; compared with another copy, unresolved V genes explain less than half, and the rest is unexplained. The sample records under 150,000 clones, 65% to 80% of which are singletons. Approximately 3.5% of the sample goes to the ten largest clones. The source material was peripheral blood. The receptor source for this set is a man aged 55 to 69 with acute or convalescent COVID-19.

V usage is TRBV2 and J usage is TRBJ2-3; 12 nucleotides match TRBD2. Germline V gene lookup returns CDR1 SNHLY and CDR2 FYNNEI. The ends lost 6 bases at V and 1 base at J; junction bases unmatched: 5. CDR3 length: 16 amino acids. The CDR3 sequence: CASRLTSGSRTDTQYF. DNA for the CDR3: TGTGCCAGCAGATTGACTAGCGGGAGTCGCACAGATACGCAGTATTTT.

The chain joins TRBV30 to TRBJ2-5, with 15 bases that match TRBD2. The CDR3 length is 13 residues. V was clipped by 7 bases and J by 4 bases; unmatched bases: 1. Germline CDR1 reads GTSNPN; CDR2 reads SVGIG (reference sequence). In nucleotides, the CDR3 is TGTGCCTCGGGACTAGCGGGAGGAGAGACCCAGTACTTC. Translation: CASGLAGGETQYF.